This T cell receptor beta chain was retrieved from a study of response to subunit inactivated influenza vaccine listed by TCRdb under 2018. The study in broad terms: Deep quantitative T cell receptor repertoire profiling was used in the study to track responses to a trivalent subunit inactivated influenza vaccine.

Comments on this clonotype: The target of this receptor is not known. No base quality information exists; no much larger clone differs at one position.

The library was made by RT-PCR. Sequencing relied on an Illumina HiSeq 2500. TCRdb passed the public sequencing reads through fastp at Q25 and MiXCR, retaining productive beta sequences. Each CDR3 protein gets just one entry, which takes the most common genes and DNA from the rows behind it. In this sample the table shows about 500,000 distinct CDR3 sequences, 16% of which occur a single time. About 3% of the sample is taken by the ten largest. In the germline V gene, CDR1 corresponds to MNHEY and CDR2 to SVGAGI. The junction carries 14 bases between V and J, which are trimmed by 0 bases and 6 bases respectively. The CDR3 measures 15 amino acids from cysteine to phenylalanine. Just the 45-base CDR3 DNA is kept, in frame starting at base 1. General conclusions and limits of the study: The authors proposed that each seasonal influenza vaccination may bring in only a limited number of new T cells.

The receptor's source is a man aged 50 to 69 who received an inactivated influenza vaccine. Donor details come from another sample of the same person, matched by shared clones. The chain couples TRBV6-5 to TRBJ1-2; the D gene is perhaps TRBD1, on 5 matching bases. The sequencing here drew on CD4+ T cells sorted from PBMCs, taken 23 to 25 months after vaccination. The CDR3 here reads CASSYSLGRENGYTF. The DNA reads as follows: TGTGCCAGCAGTTACTCTTTGGGCAGGGAAAATGGCTACACCTTC.